This T cell receptor (beta chain) was recorded in a study of shared clonotypes between healthy human individuals. Produced via immunoSEQ multiplex PCR; TCRdb's table is partial and in-frame only. This table holds 2 million to 2.5 million clones, around 90% found once. Details on this clone: Its antigen is currently unknown.

CDR3 length: 16 residues. Germline CDR1 is MNHNY and CDR2 is SVGAGI (reference sequence). The junction had 16 bases not matched to a gene; V was cut back by 6 bases and J by 6 bases. Study outcomes and limitations: Naive CD4 clonotypes overlapped across a few donors at roughly 5%.

Donors included only healthy HIV-negative adults lacking recent acute infections or vaccinations. Subsets obtained from CD4+ cells comprised CD45RA+ naive and CD45RA-negative memory cells. The sample taken for sequencing was naive CD4+ T cells from PBMCs. The subset here: CD45RA+ positively selected. This sequence was found in a man aged 18 to 35 in good health. Some clones in this sample may be carry-over from other donors' samples. V usage is TRBV6-6 and J usage is TRBJ1-2, with 7 nucleotides matching TRBD1. This CDR3 is CASRRLETGTANGYTF. The CDR3, as DNA: TGTGCCAGCAGACGGTTGGAGACAGGGACGGCAAATGGCTACACCTTC.